The clone carrying this T cell receptor (beta chain) was recorded at least ten times. Its antigen is as yet unknown. The TCRbeta library was prepared with unique molecular identifiers. TCRdb independently ran MiXCR on the PCR reads; one entry per CDR3 protein. The profile shows approximately 170,000 distinct CDR3 sequences, 11% of them singletons. V was clipped by 4 bases and J by 9 bases; unmatched bases: 5. The germline gives CDR1 ENHRY, CDR2 SYGVKD. This CDR3 is built from 14 residues. The sample is drawn from a study of T-cell reconstitution after alpha-beta-depleted transplantation in children. Regarding the study as a whole: Several hundred expanded graft clones reportedly gave rise to the alpha-beta T cells present about two months after transplant. T cells produced anew were the main source of T-cell counts and diversity one year after transplant. Surviving recipient T cells and intrathymic progenitors accounted for some patients' high TCRbeta diversity at day 60.

This receptor was identified in a boy aged 2 to 9 with acute myeloid leukemia, due to receive a stem cell transplant. The sequencing here drew on PBMCs, taken before TCRalphabeta/CD19-depleted stem cell transplant. V gene TRBV10-3 combines with J gene TRBJ2-2; 10 bases match TRBD2. The CDR3: CAISASGSSWELFF. The CDR3 nucleotides are TGTGCCATCAGTGCTAGCGGGAGTTCCTGGGAGCTGTTTTTT.